This T cell receptor beta chain was profiled in a study of metastatic and nonmetastatic thyroid tumors. On the study more broadly: The comparison covered peripheral blood and tumor or nodule tissue in malignant and benign thyroid patients.

This CDR3 spans 13 amino acids. V was clipped by 5 bases and J by 5 bases, with 9 bases between them. The germline gives CDR1 SGHTA, CDR2 FQGNSA. General study results and limits: Benign nodules were reported to have significantly lower TCR beta diversity than malignant thyroid tumors, in blood and tumor.

Each patient went into thyroid surgery without having received any treatment. This clone came up many times. Its antigen remains unknown. Using MiXCR, TCRdb re-called clones from the PCR reads. Of roughly 20,000 clones listed, roughly 28% are singletons. Sequencing was performed on tumor tissue. V gene TRBV7-2 combines with J gene TRBJ2-2; D uncertain. This clonotype was sampled from a male donor with papillary thyroid cancer or a benign thyroid nodule (not recorded which). Some clones in this sample may be carry-over from other donors' samples. CDR3 amino acids: CASSPLMTGELFF. Here the CDR3 DNA reads TGTGCCAGCAGCCCCCTTATGACCGGGGAGCTGTTTTTT. The whole variable domain, remainder taken from reference TRBV7-2 and TRBJ2-2, is GAGVSQSPSNKVTEKGKDVELRCDPISGHTALYWYRQSLGQGLEFLIYFQGNSAPDKSGLPSDRFSAERTGGSVSTLTIQRTQQEDSAVYLCASSPLMTGELFFGEGSRLTVL.